This paragraph reports one T cell receptor (beta chain). The antigen is unknown. The data were obtained in a study of cytomegalovirus exposure and HLA in healthy donors. General observations from the study: Per published reports, the classifier diagnosed cytomegalovirus status with high specificity and sensitivity.

Generated by immunoSEQ multiplex PCR, the TCRdb table keeps only in-frame clones and is missing some. The table shows 100,000 to 150,000 clones, with roughly nine tenths occurring only once. Trimming removed 1 base from V and 7 bases from J, with 17 bases in between. This CDR3 is built from 15 residues. Germline assignment: CDR1 SGHVS and CDR2 FQNEAQ. Sequencing was carried out using PBMCs. The chain carries TRBV7-8 and TRBJ2-7, with a tentative D call TRBD2 (6 bases). This TCR came from a woman younger than 35 in good health and CMV-seronegative. Written as DNA, the CDR3 is TGTGCCAGCAGCTTAGAGTGGGAGGAAACGGGGGAGCAGTACTTC. This sequence encodes CASSLEWEETGEQYF. The full variable domain, with the rest looked up from reference TRBV7-8 and TRBJ2-7, is GAGVSQSPRYKVAKRGQDVALRCDPISGHVSLFWYQQALGQGPEFLTYFQNEAQLDKSGLPSDRFFAERPEGSVSTLKIQRTQQEDSAVYLCASSLEWEETGEQYFGPGTRLTVT.